Listed here are 8 T cell receptor delta chains from one sample, sequenced in a study of gamma-delta T cells after stem cell transplantation. TCRdb ran CATT on the RT-PCR reads. The table includes some 2,400 delta-chain clones, 5.6% detected once. Sequencing used gamma-delta T cells. Every receptor here comes from a human donor. It is not recorded whose cells these are; they may come from a transplant donor.

This clone counts as medium-sized. The chain is built from TRDV2 and TRDJ1; 9 nucleotides match TRDD3. Germline-derived CDR1 and CDR2 are GEAIGNYY and EKD. The trim removed 0 bases at V and 0 bases at J, leaving 13 bases unmatched. This CDR3 region has 19 residues. The CDR3 here is CACDTVSRDWGTYTDKLIF. The CDR3 nucleotides are TGTGCCTGTGACACCGTTTCAAGAGACTGGGGGACCTACACCGATAAACTCATCTTT.

This clone was observed a few times. A clone one base away is much larger, so this may be a read error. The gene calls are TRDV2 and TRDJ1; TRDD3 matches at 8 bases. The CDR3 is made up of 14 amino acids. Germline values: CDR1 GEAIGNYY, CDR2 EKD. V gave up 3 bases and J gave up 5 bases; unmatched junction bases: 7. The CDR3 reads CACDRLGARDKLIF. Here the CDR3 DNA reads TGTGCCTGTGACCGACTGGGGGCTAGAGATAAACTCATCTTT.

There are a few counts of this clone. A much larger clone lies one base from this, so it may be a read error. The rearrangement joins TRDV2 to TRDJ1; D remains ambiguous. The CDR3 is made up of 15 amino acids. The germline gives CDR1 GEAIGNYY, CDR2 EKD. Trimming shortened V by 1 base and J by 0 bases, and 11 bases separated the two germline ends. In DNA, the CDR3 is TGTGCCTGTGACACGGTGGGCCCGTACACCGATAAACTCATCTTT. Residues: CACDTVGPYTDKLIF.

The table lists this clone with a few counts. The likely explanation is a read error, given a far larger clone one base away. This specimen includes other DNA sequences encoding the same CDR3. The rearrangement uses TRDV2 and TRDJ3, with 13 bases fitting TRDD3. Germline V gives CDR1 GEAIGNYY, CDR2 EKD. The J segment lost 1 base and the V segment lost 1 base, leaving 6 bases of the junction unmatched. The CDR3 runs to 20 residues. The CDR3 nucleotides read TGTGCCTGTGACACTGTACTGGGGGATACGCGGTCCTGGGACACCCGACAGATGTTTTTC. It codes for CACDTVLGDTRSWDTRQMFF.

The V call is TRDV2, the J call TRDJ1; 12 positions match TRDD3. CDR1 and CDR2 from the germline V gene are GEAIGNYY and EKD. CDR3 length: 20 residues. With 1 base clipped from V and 0 bases from J, the junction kept 14 bases outside the gene matches. CDR3 loop: CACDTILGLGDTSHTDKLIF. In DNA form, the CDR3 reads TGTGCCTGTGACACTATCCTGGGACTGGGGGATACTTCCCACACCGATAAACTCATCTTT.

In the case of this clone: This may be a read error, as it is one base from a much larger clone. The chain recombines TRDV2 with TRDJ1; the D is unclear. Trimming removed 1 base at V and 3 bases at J, with 14 bases between. Germline V gene lookup returns CDR1 GEAIGNYY and CDR2 EKD. The CDR3 length is 15 residues. The CDR3 loop is CACDTLGPDADKLIF. For the CDR3, the DNA is TGTGCCTGTGACACACTCGGCCCTGACGCCGATAAACTCATCTTT.

By proportion, this clone is large. The rearrangement uses TRDV2 and TRDJ1, with 11 nucleotides matching TRDD3. The V segment lost 2 bases and the J segment 3 bases; nucleotides outside the gene matches: 10. From germline, CDR1 is GEAIGNYY and CDR2 EKD. This CDR3 is built from 17 residues. The CDR3 nucleotides read TGTGCCTGTGACAGCCTACTGGGGGATATAGGCGCCGATAAACTCATCTTT. It encodes CACDSLLGDIGADKLIF.

Comments on this clone: Given a far larger clone just one base away, this is likely a sequencing read error. The same CDR3 can be traced to other DNA sequences in this sample. V usage is TRDV2 and J usage is TRDJ3; D not resolved. This CDR3 comprises 19 residues. V was clipped by 0 bases and J by 3 bases, with 17 bases between them. Germline V CDR1 and CDR2: GEAIGNYY, EKD. The CDR3 reads CACDTGGAVRGWDTRQMFF. In DNA, the CDR3 is TGTGCCTGTGACACCGGAGGGGCTGTTAGGGGCTGGGACACCCGACAGATGTTTTTC.